These 2 T cell receptor beta chains share one sample of origin, sequenced in a study of blood T cell repertoires in COVID-19. Using immunoSEQ multiplex PCR, the repertoire was profiled, and TCRdb retains in-frame clones only, with some absent. This repertoire shows about 270,000 clones, about 87% found once; its top ten account for roughly 4.3%. Sequencing was carried out using PBMCs or T cells enriched from blood (not recorded which). The source is a woman aged 30 to 39 with acute COVID-19.

The chain combines TRBV29-1 with TRBJ1-1, with TRBD1 as a possible D gene (6 bases). The CDR3 is 13 residues long. V was trimmed by 7 bases and J by 4 bases, leaving 16 bases between them. Germline V CDR1 and CDR2: SQVTM, ANQGSEA. CDR3 in amino acids: CSAVRGRSTEAFF. CDR3 DNA sequence: TGCAGCGCCGTCAGGGGAAGAAGCACTGAAGCTTTCTTT. The complete variable domain, with remaining parts taken from reference TRBV29-1 and TRBJ1-1, reads SAVISQKPSRDICQRGTSLTIQCQVDSQVTMMFWYRQQPGQSLTLIATANQGSEATYESGFVIDKFPISRPNLTFSTLTVSNMSPEDSSIYLCSAVRGRSTEAFFGQGTRLTVV.

This clone was recorded only once. This chain connects TRBV5-4 to TRBJ2-7, with D possibly TRBD2 on 5 matching bases. The CDR3 runs 13 residues. The V end lost 2 bases, the J end lost 1 base, and 7 bases lay between the germline ends. Germline lookup yields CDR1 SGHNT and CDR2 YYREEE (reference sequence). CDR3 DNA sequence: TGTGCCAGCAGCTTACGGGATTCCTACGAGCAGTACTTC. The encoded protein is CASSLRDSYEQYF.